This TCR beta chain was recovered during a study of human T cells and chemical hapten exposure. MiXCR was run by TCRdb on the RACE reads, yielding one entry per CDR3 protein. In the table there are about 77,000 distinct CDR3 sequences, 12% to 15% of which are singletons. Time point here: pre-sensitization, week 0. Noted treatment: therapeutic diphenylcyclopropenone sensitization with weekly scalp DPC. Germline V gene lookup returns CDR1 LGHDT and CDR2 YNNKEL (reference sequence). Trimming at V came to 4 bases and at J to 4 bases, leaving 13 bases not matched to a gene. This CDR3 contains 16 residues. The chain couples TRBV3-1 to TRBJ2-7; 7 nucleotides match TRBD1. This TCR was recovered from a woman aged 45-59 years with alopecia areata. Some clones in this sample may be carry-over from other donors' samples. Specimen: whole blood, collected in connection with sensitization to the hapten diphenylcyclopropenone (DPC). The CDR3 sequence is CASSPQRGRGKYEQYF. In DNA form, the CDR3 reads TGTGCCAGCAGCCCCCAGAGGGGCAGGGGGAAGTACGAGCAGTACTTC.